Below are 20 T cell receptor beta chains sequenced from a single sample in a study of blood T cell repertoires in COVID-19. Clones were sequenced by immunoSEQ multiplex PCR, and TCRdb holds only the in-frame ones, with some missing. Of around 210,000 clones listed, 85% are singletons. The specimen was peripheral blood. The receptors were sampled from a man aged 55 to 69 with COVID-19, enrolled during active disease.

This chain uses TRBV27 with TRBJ1-6, with 9 bases lining up with TRBD1. This CDR3 is built from 14 residues. The V segment lost 2 bases and the J segment 9 bases; nucleotides outside the gene matches: 2. Per germline, CDR1 MNHEY and CDR2 SMNVEV (reference sequence). The chain's CDR3 is CASSLDRGFSPLHF. For the CDR3, the DNA is TGTGCCAGCAGTTTAGACAGGGGGTTTTCACCCCTCCACTTT.

This clone has only a few counts. V and J are TRBV5-1 and TRBJ1-1; 7 nucleotides line up with TRBD1. Per germline, CDR1 SGHRS and CDR2 YFSETQ. The CDR3 extends over 14 amino acids. With V trimmed by 0 bases and J by 4 bases, 3 bases remained unmatched. CDR3 amino acids: CASSLDYRGTEAFF. The DNA for the CDR3 is TGCGCCAGCAGCTTGGACTACAGGGGCACTGAAGCTTTCTTT.

V gene TRBV28 combines with J gene TRBJ2-7; a possible D gene is TRBD1 (6 bases). CDR3 length: 13 residues. The V gene's germline CDR1 is MDHEN and CDR2 SYDVKM. V was shortened by 2 bases and J by 8 bases, with 13 bases between the two germline ends. CDR3 sequence reads: CASSLGGEGQQYF. The CDR3 region has the DNA TGTGCCAGCAGTTTAGGGGGCGAAGGGCAGCAGTACTTC.

This chain uses TRBV18 with TRBJ2-6; perhaps TRBD1 as D (5 bases). The CDR3 is 18 amino acids. Germline V gene data show CDR1 as KGHSH and CDR2 as LQKENI. V lost 3 bases to trimming and J lost 0 bases, with 15 bases between them. The CDR3 is CASSPAVGAVSGANVLTF. CDR3 in DNA: TGTGCCAGCTCACCTGCTGTTGGGGCAGTCTCTGGGGCCAACGTCCTGACTTTC.

The chain combines TRBV30 with TRBJ2-3; weak D call: TRBD2 (5 bases). This CDR3 comprises 13 residues. Germline V lookup: CDR1 GTSNPN, CDR2 SVGIG (reference sequence). Deletions cut 2 bases from V and 4 bases from J, with 10 bases between. The CDR3 is CAWSSLAADTQYF. CDR3 coding DNA: TGTGCCTGGAGTAGCCTAGCAGCAGATACGCAGTATTTT.

The chain combines TRBV5-1 with TRBJ2-7, with 11 positions matching TRBD2. The CDR3 extends over 17 amino acids. V shed 2 bases, J shed 0 bases, and the junction held 7 bases outside the gene matches. Germline V gives CDR1 SGHRS, CDR2 YFSETQ. DNA of the CDR3: TGCGCCAGCAGCTTCATCCCTAGCGGGAGGAGCTCCTACGAGCAGTACTTC. Translation: CASSFIPSGRSSYEQYF.

This chain links TRBV9 with TRBJ2-1; 10 bases are a match to TRBD2. The germline V gene encodes CDR1 SGDLS and CDR2 YYNGEE. The trim removed 1 base at V and 8 bases at J, leaving 3 bases unmatched. The CDR3 spans 14 residues. This CDR3 reads CASSVSSGSDEQFF. In DNA, the CDR3 is TGTGCCAGCAGCGTATCTAGCGGGAGCGATGAGCAGTTCTTC.

This chain joins TRBV12-3 or TRBV12-4 and TRBJ1-1; D unresolved. Trimming took 6 bases from V and 7 from J, leaving 9 bases between them. The CDR3 consists of 11 residues. The CDR3 DNA sequence: TGTGCCAGCAGCGGGAGGGTTGAAGCTTTCTTT. Translated: CASSGRVEAFF.

V usage is TRBV7-9 and J usage is TRBJ2-1; D is uncertain. The CDR3 contains 15 residues. Trimming stripped 0 bases from V and 9 bases from J, with 15 bases between. CDR1 and CDR2 from the germline V gene are SEHNR and FQNEAQ (reference sequence). CDR3 sequence: CASSLASSGLREQFF. The CDR3 nucleotides read TGTGCCAGCAGCTTAGCCTCTTCGGGTCTACGTGAGCAGTTCTTC.

About this clone: The sample contains more than one DNA sequence encoding this CDR3. The V call is TRBV6-2 or TRBV6-3, the J call TRBJ1-6; D not resolved. Trimming took off 4 bases at V and 7 bases at J, with 5 bases between the two ends. CDR1 is MNHEY and CDR2 is SVGEGT in the germline V gene. This CDR3 has 12 residues. The CDR3, as DNA: TGTGCCAGCAGTTTCGGGAATTCACCCCTCCACTTT. Translation gives CASSFGNSPLHF.

Of note for this clone: Other DNA sequences from this sample encode an identical CDR3 as well. The V and J genes are TRBV11-2 and TRBJ2-7; 7 nucleotides align to TRBD1. The CDR3 spans 13 residues. Germline CDR1 is SGHAT and CDR2 is FQNNGV. J was trimmed by 4 bases and V by 5 bases; bases with no gene match: 5. The CDR3 DNA reads as TGTGCCAGCAGCCCCGACAGGGCATACGAGCAGTACTTC. This encodes CASSPDRAYEQYF.

The rearrangement joins TRBV5-8 to TRBJ1-2; D remains unclear. From germline, CDR1 is SGHTS and CDR2 YDEGEE. The ends were cut back, 3 bases at V and 4 bases at J, with 7 bases in the middle. This CDR3 has 12 residues. CDR3 residues: CASSSTSYGYTF. The CDR3 DNA sequence: TGTGCCAGCAGCTCAACGAGCTATGGCTACACCTTC.

In the case of this clone: At one end, the junction sequence differs from germline, possibly due to a read error. The rearrangement joins TRBV19 to TRBJ1-1; TRBD1 matches at 7 bases. Germline CDR1 is LNHDA and CDR2 is SQIVND (reference sequence). The CDR3 contains 11 residues. DNA for the CDR3: TGCAGGGGGTATGAGGTCACTGAAGCTTTCTTT. Translated, it gives CRGYEVTEAFF.

The rearrangement links TRBV28 to TRBJ1-2; 12 bases are a match to TRBD1. The CDR3 is 14 amino acids. The V and J ends lost 5 bases and 9 bases, in that order; junction bases with no gene match: 7. Germline V CDR1 and CDR2: MDHEN, SYDVKM. The CDR3 here is CASSSPGQGASYTF. For the CDR3, the DNA is TGTGCCAGCAGTAGTCCGGGACAGGGGGCGAGCTACACCTTC.

The count of this clone is one. The rearrangement links TRBV6-5 to TRBJ1-5, with a tentative D call TRBD1 (6 bases). V dropped 5 bases and J dropped 1 base, with 12 bases sitting between them. CDR1 and CDR2 (germline): MNHEY, SVGAGI. This CDR3 has 15 amino acids. This CDR3 is CASSPGAWSNQPQHF. DNA for the CDR3: TGTGCCAGCAGTCCAGGGGCCTGGAGCAATCAGCCCCAGCATTTT.

In its sample, this clone was seen once. This rearrangement joins TRBV7-3 to TRBJ2-5, with D possibly TRBD2 on 6 matching bases. The CDR3 extends over 15 amino acids. The V gene's germline CDR1 is SGHTA and CDR2 FQGTGA. Trimming removed 0 bases from V and 3 bases from J, with 11 bases in between. The CDR3: CASSLTPGSEETQYF. The CDR3 bases are TGTGCCAGCAGCTTAACACCCGGGAGTGAAGAGACCCAGTACTTC.

The chain combines TRBV6-5 with TRBJ1-5, with D possibly TRBD1 on 6 matching bases. V was trimmed by 2 bases and J by 0 bases, leaving 11 bases between them. There are 16 residues in the CDR3. From germline, CDR1 is MNHEY and CDR2 SVGAGI. The DNA for the CDR3 is TGTGCCAGCAGTTACGGGGGCCAGGATAGCAATCAGCCCCAGCATTTT. Translated, it gives CASSYGGQDSNQPQHF.

The chain recombines TRBV23-1 with TRBJ2-1; 7 positions match TRBD1. TRBV23-1 is an open reading frame, and its role is uncertain. The CDR3 length is 14 residues. Germline trimming cut 9 bases from V and 7 bases from J; bases unmatched to any gene: 12. The CDR3 here is CARVGQGDWNEQFF. CDR3 sequence (DNA): TGCGCCAGGGTCGGGCAGGGGGATTGGAATGAGCAGTTCTTC.

This chain connects TRBV30 to TRBJ2-7, with 10 positions matching TRBD1. This CDR3 has 12 amino acids. V shed 6 bases, J shed 5 bases, and the junction held 4 bases outside the gene matches. Germline CDR1 and CDR2: GTSNPN and SVGIG (reference sequence). CDR3: CACDRGRNEQYF. In DNA form, the CDR3 reads TGTGCCTGTGACAGGGGGCGCAACGAGCAGTACTTC.

This chain connects TRBV3-1 (or the pseudogene TRBV3-2) to TRBJ1-5, with no clear D. V dropped 5 bases and J dropped 6 bases, with 11 bases sitting between them. The germline CDR1 and CDR2 sequences are LGHDT and YNNKEL (reference sequence). The CDR3 spans 13 residues. CDR3 nucleotides: TGTGCCAGCAGCAAAAGGAGTTCTCAGCCCCAGCATTTT. Its translation: CASSKRSSQPQHF.